This TCR beta chain appears in the sequencing data of a study of OX40 agonist ivuxolimab in advanced cancers. Broadly, across the study: Ivuxolimab was a fully human IgG2 agonistic monoclonal antibody targeting the costimulatory receptor OX40 (CD134). The paper describes the monotherapy dose-escalation part (N ≈ 52 patients) of the phase I trial of ivuxolimab. In the dose-escalation cohort, 82.7% of patients were male, and the mean age was approximately 60 years, with a range of roughly 23 to 85. Peripheral TCRbeta sequencing aimed to test whether ivuxolimab altered TCR sequence diversity and caused clonal T-cell expansion. Three dose-escalation patients achieved partial responses, one with hepatocellular carcinoma and two with cutaneous melanoma. Among the roughly 52 dose-escalation patients, approximately 20 had hepatocellular carcinoma, approximately 15 melanoma, 9 renal cell carcinoma and 9 head and neck cancer. Prior anti-PD-1, anti-PD-L1 or anti-CTLA-4 therapy was permitted, and checkpoint inhibitors had been received by about two fifths of dose-escalation patients. Intravenous ivuxolimab was administered to patients every 2 weeks at six dose levels: 0.01, 0.1, 0.3, 1.5, 3 and 10 mg/kg.

The sample holds one count of this clone. Its binding antigen is unknown. Base qualities are missing; no much larger clone stands one base away. For sequencing of the TCRbeta CDR3 region, genomic DNA was extracted from the sorted cells. The immunoSEQ Assay was used for sequencing of TCRbeta CDR3 regions. This is the immuneACCESS table as TCRdb keeps it, with only in-frame sequences that have V and J called. A part of the clones is gone; compared with another copy, unresolved V genes explain less than half, and the rest is unexplained. This sample comprises some 70,000 clones, approximately 80% of them detected only once. In total, the top ten clones hold 8.2% of the sample. Patients with a history of autoimmune disease or receiving systemic immunosuppression were excluded from the trial. In every dose cohort, peripheral blood was drawn for TCR sequencing at baseline, cycle 4 day 1, and cycle 7 day 1. Samples were obtained from an open-label, multicenter, first-in-human phase I dose-escalation trial of ivuxolimab. Adults with locally advanced or metastatic head and neck squamous cell, hepatocellular, melanoma or renal cell carcinoma were enrolled in the trial. Before TCR sequencing, CD4+ T cells and CD8+ T cells were sorted from peripheral blood as separate populations.

As encoded in the germline V gene (reference sequence), CDR1 is SEHNR while CDR2 is FQNEAQ. V was cut back by 5 bases and J by 4 bases, leaving a gap of 9 bases between them. The CDR3 covers 12 residues, taking in both the cysteine and the phenylalanine. The entry retains the CDR3 DNA only, 36 bases that are in frame from base 1. On the study overall, not on this receptor specifically: The antigen specificity of the peripheral T cells that underwent clonal expansion was not determined. On average, CD8+ T cells showed more expanded clones than CD4+ T cells after ivuxolimab. Low levels of normalized T-cell clonal expansion were also seen in some patients who did not respond. In the 0.1-3.0 mg/kg groups, partial responders were among the patients with the lowest normalized peripheral clonal expansion, particularly in CD8+ T cells. At doses of 0.1 to 3.0 mg/kg, clonal expansion of both CD4+ and CD8+ blood T cells was observed from baseline to week 6.

Sequenced material: CD4+ or CD8+ T cells sorted from blood, taken in a trial of the OX40 agonist ivuxolimab. The sequence came from an adult with an advanced solid tumor such as melanoma, head and neck, liver or kidney cancer. The receptor chain draws on TRBV7-9 and TRBJ2-7; no D gene can be assigned with confidence. The nucleotide sequence reads as follows: TGTGCCAGCAGCCCTGACACGTACGAGCAGTACTTC. Translated, it reads CASSPDTYEQYF.